The rows below give T cell receptor beta chains drawn from one sample of a study of breast tumors, draining lymph nodes, adjacent tissues. In TCRdb, the multiplex PCR reads were re-called with MiXCR into one record per CDR3 protein. The sample carries some 170,000 distinct CDR3 sequences, roughly a third recorded once. Sequencing was done on a sample of axillary lymph node tissue. These receptors originate from a female donor with breast cancer. Some clones in this sample may be carry-over from other donors' samples. Each CDR3 is given with its conserved first and last residue. D genes are given only for firm matches. Size tells how often a clone was seen (once, few, many) or the class of an expanded clone, and some rows leave it out.

>TRBD1|NA|TRBJ2-7|TRBV6-1
TGTGCCAGCAGTTACTCGAGCGGGACAGGGCTCCACGAGCAGTACTTC
CASSYSSGTGLHEQYF
>TRBD1|many|TRBJ2-1|TRBV7-9
TGTGCCAGCAGCCCCCCCTTGGACAGGTGCCAGTTCTTC
CASSPPLDRCQFF
>TRBD1|NA|TRBJ1-4|TRBV11-2
TGTGCCAGCAGCTTCACGGGGACAGGGGTGGCTAATAAAAAACTGCTTTTT
CASSFTGTGVANKKLLF
>NA|NA|TRBJ2-3|TRBV5-1
TGCGCCAGCGCCAGGGCGGGCACAGGTACCCAGTATTTT
CASARAGTGTQYF
>TRBD1|many|TRBJ2-7|TRBV6-1
TGTGCCAGCAGATCACAGGGGGGTTCCAACGAGCAGTACTTC
CASRSQGGSNEQYF
>NA|many|TRBJ1-6|TRBV5-6
TGTGCCAGCAGCCCGGGACGTAATTCACCCCTCCACTTT
CASSPGRNSPLHF
>NA|many|TRBJ2-7|TRBV5-4
TGTGCCAGCGCTATTCTGAGAGGGGCCTACGAGCAGTACTTC
CASAILRGAYEQYF
>TRBD2|many|TRBJ2-2|TRBV7-9
TGTGCCAGCAGCTTAGGACTAGCGGGACGCCAGACGAACACCGGGGAGCTGTTTTTT
CASSLGLAGRQTNTGELFF
>TRBD1|NA|TRBJ2-7|TRBV7-8
TGTGCCAGCAGTCATCCGACAGGGGCCTACGAGCAGTACTTC
CASSHPTGAYEQYF
>TRBD1|NA|TRBJ1-4|TRBV28
TGTGCCAGCAGTCTACCCGGGGACAGAGGGAGGGAAAAACTGTTTTTT
CASSLPGDRGREKLFF
>NA|many|TRBJ2-3|TRBV7-2
TGTGCCAGCAGCGTTCAGGGGTTCACAGATACGCAGTATTTT
CASSVQGFTDTQYF
>NA|NA|TRBJ1-1|TRBV4-1
TGCGCCAGCAGCCAGGGCCCAAGACAGGCAACTGAAGCTTTCTTT
CASSQGPRQATEAFF
>TRBD1|few|TRBJ1-1|TRBV19
TGTGCCAGTAGGGTAGACAGGGGCGACACTGAAGCTTTCTTT
CASRVDRGDTEAFF
>NA|many|TRBJ2-1|TRBV2
TGTGCCAGCACCCAGGGGTTTTACAATGAGCAGTTCTTC
CASTQGFYNEQFF
>TRBD2|NA|TRBJ2-5|TRBV7-8
TGTGCCAGCGGCTTAGCGGGGGGATACCAAGAGACCCAGGACTTC
CASGLAGGYQETQDF
>NA|many|TRBJ2-5|TRBV5-1
TGCGCCAGCAGCTTGGCGGGGAAACAAGAGACCCAGTACTTC
CASSLAGKQETQYF
>NA|many|TRBJ1-4|TRBV6-1
TGTGCCAGCAGTGAAGCCCGAGGGGGTAGGCGTGAAAAACTGTTTTTT
CASSEARGGRREKLFF
>NA|many|TRBJ2-1|TRBV11-3
TGTGCCAGCAGCCCCCCCGGCCTAGGGGTAAATGAGCAGTTCTTC
CASSPPGLGVNEQFF
>NA|NA|TRBJ1-1|TRBV29-1
TGCAGCGTAGGATTAGGTCGTCGGACTGAAGCTTTCTTT
CSVGLGRRTEAFF
>NA|many|TRBJ1-2|TRBV11-1
TGTGCCAGCAAGGGCAAACTCGGCTACACCTTC
CASKGKLGYTF
>TRBD1|many|TRBJ2-2|TRBV4-1
TGCGCCAGCAGCCTCGGGACAGGACTAACCGGGGAGCTGTTTTTT
CASSLGTGLTGELFF
>NA|NA|TRBJ1-1|TRBV6-5
TGTGCCAGCAGTTACTCCAGTCAGGTGAACACTGAAGCTTTCTTT
CASSYSSQVNTEAFF
>NA|NA|TRBJ1-4|TRBV7-2
TGTGCCAGCACCCACGGGGGAGGCGAAAAACTGTTTTTT
CASTHGGGEKLFF
>NA|many|TRBJ2-5|TRBV18
TGTGCCAGCTCACCACCCAACAGGGCCCAAGAGACCCAGTACTTC
CASSPPNRAQETQYF
>TRBD1|NA|TRBJ2-6|TRBV5-6
TGTGCCAGCAGCTTGGGGCCAGGGGGCCAGAACACTGAAGCTTTC
CASSLGPGGQNTEAF
>TRBD1|many|TRBJ1-2|TRBV29-1
TGCAGCGTAAGCCCGGGACAGTCCTCCTATGGCTACACCTTC
CSVSPGQSSYGYTF
>NA|many|TRBJ1-6|TRBV5-6
TGTGCCAGCAGCTTATATGACAGGCAGGAGCCCGATAATTCACCCCTCCACTTT
CASSLYDRQEPDNSPLHF
>TRBD2|NA|TRBJ2-1|TRBV7-6
TGTGCCAGCAGCGTACAGACTAGCGGGAGTTCTTGGAGCCCCTACAATGAGCAGTTCTTC
CASSVQTSGSSWSPYNEQFF
>NA|NA|TRBJ2-5|TRBV10-2
TGCGCCAGCAGTGGACAGACAGAGACCCAGTACTTC
CASSGQTETQYF
>TRBD1|NA|TRBJ1-1|TRBV9
TGTGCCAGCAGCGTAGCCCCTGGACAGGAGAACACTGAAGCTTTCTTT
CASSVAPGQENTEAFF
>NA|many|TRBJ1-3|TRBV7-8
TGTGCCAGCAGCTTTCAGACGAGCTCTGGAAACACCATATATTTT
CASSFQTSSGNTIYF
>NA|NA|TRBJ1-6|TRBV7-2
TGTGCCAGCACCCCGAAAACCGGGACGGGAAATTTTCCCCTCCACTTT
CASTPKTGTGNFPLHF
>TRBD2|NA|TRBJ2-3|TRBV12-3/TRBV12-4
TGTGCCAGCAGTTACCGGACTAGCGGGAGCACAGATACGCAGTATTTT
CASSYRTSGSTDTQYF
>TRBD1|NA|TRBJ2-7|TRBV5-5
TGTGCCAGCAGCTTACTCCGGGACAGGGAGGGCGAGCAGTACTTC
CASSLLRDREGEQYF
>NA|NA|TRBJ2-2|TRBV7-3
TGTACCAGCAGCTTAGGCGGACAGAGGTACACCGGGGAGCTGTTTTTT
CTSSLGGQRYTGELFF
>TRBD2|few|TRBJ2-3|TRBV28
TGTGCCAGCAGTTTCGGGGGAGGGGCGGGAATAGATACGCAGTATTTT
CASSFGGGAGIDTQYF